These T cell receptor beta chains were read from a single sample in a study of shared clonotypes between healthy human individuals. Generated by immunoSEQ multiplex PCR, the TCRdb table keeps only in-frame clones and is missing some. The profile covers about 2.1 million clones, with roughly 91% appearing a single time and about 1.5% taken by the ten largest. Sequenced input: naive CD8+ T cells from PBMCs. The receptors shown here come from a man in his late teens or twenties in good health. Some clones in this sample may be carry-over from other donors' samples. CDR3s include the opening cysteine and the closing phenylalanine or tryptophan. D genes are given only for firm matches. Where a row states a size, it is once, few, many or the class of an expanded clone; other rows omit it.

NA | TRBJ1-5 | TRBV19 | NA | TGTGCCAGTAGTATAACGGACGAAGTCAATCAGCCCCAGCATTTT | CASSITDEVNQPQHF
NA | TRBJ2-3 | TRBV27 | NA | TGTGCCAGCAGAACCCGGGGCGGTTTCACAGATACGCAGTATTTT | CASRTRGGFTDTQYF
NA | TRBJ2-1 | TRBV7-9 | NA | TGTGCCAGCAGCTTAGCCGGGGGCGCGAGCAATGAGCAGTTCTTC | CASSLAGGASNEQFF
NA | TRBJ2-3 | TRBV27 | NA | TGTGCCAGCAGTTTAAGGGGGACAGATACGCAGTATTTT | CASSLRGTDTQYF
NA | TRBJ1-3 | TRBV27 | NA | TGTGCCAGCAGCCTAAAGACGGGGTACTCTGGAAACACCATATATTTT | CASSLKTGYSGNTIYF
NA | TRBJ2-7 | TRBV20-1 | NA | TGCAGTGCTAGAGTGGACTACGAGCAGTACTTC | CSARVDYEQYF
once | TRBJ2-1 | TRBV7-3 | NA | TGTGCCAGCAGCTTACGGTCCTACAATGAGCAGTTCTTC | CASSLRSYNEQFF
NA | TRBJ2-1 | TRBV5-1 | NA | TGCGCCAGCAGCCCGACTATCCCGCCGGGATACAATGAGCAGTTCTTC | CASSPTIPPGYNEQFF
NA | TRBJ2-3 | TRBV9 | TRBD2 | TGTGCCAGCAGCCCGACGGGGGGACGCACAGATACGCAGTATTTT | CASSPTGGRTDTQYF
few | TRBJ1-2 | TRBV29-1 | NA | TGCAGCGTTCGCGCAAGAGCTAACTATGGCTACACCTTC | CSVRARANYGYTF
NA | TRBJ2-3 | TRBV7-8 | TRBD1 | TGTGCCAGCAGCTTAAAGGCAGGGGGTGGGGATACGCAGTATTTT | CASSLKAGGGDTQYF
few | TRBJ1-1 | TRBV29-1 | NA | TGCAGCGTTGAAGATCTGAACACTGAAGCTTTCTTT | CSVEDLNTEAFF
NA | TRBJ1-5 | TRBV9 | TRBD1 | TGTGCCAGCAGCGTAGATGCGGACAGGGTTAGGCCAATAAGCAATCAGCCCCAGCATTTT | CASSVDADRVRPISNQPQHF
NA | TRBJ1-5 | TRBV15 | NA | TGTGCCACCAGCAGAGTGCCGGGGGGTCAGCCCCAGCATTTT | CATSRVPGGQPQHF
NA | TRBJ2-2 | TRBV7-8 | TRBD2 | TGTGCCAGCAGCTTAGGACTAGCGGGAACCGGGGAGCTGTTTTTT | CASSLGLAGTGELFF
NA | TRBJ2-7 | TRBV5-6 | TRBD2 | TGTGCCAGCAGCTTGGAGTCTAGCGGGAGACACGAGCAGTACTTC | CASSLESSGRHEQYF
NA | TRBJ2-7 | TRBV27 | NA | TGTGCCAGCAGCTGGGGGGGGGCGGGCCTCTACGAGCAGTACTTC | CASSWGGAGLYEQYF
NA | TRBJ2-7 | TRBV27 | TRBD2 | TGTGCCAGCCATGCCGGGACTAGCGGGCTAAGGGAGCAGTACTTC | CASHAGTSGLREQYF
NA | TRBJ1-4 | TRBV5-1 | TRBD1 | TGCGCCAGCACCGGGACAGACAATGAAAAACTGTTTTTT | CASTGTDNEKLFF
NA | TRBJ2-1 | TRBV4-2 | TRBD2 | TGTGCCAGCAGCCTCCGTAGCAGCGGGATCGGGAATGAGCAGTTCTTC | CASSLRSSGIGNEQFF
NA | TRBJ2-1 | TRBV29-1 | NA | TGCAGCGTTGGGTCCCACAATGAGCAGTTCTTC | CSVGSHNEQFF
NA | TRBJ2-7 | TRBV4-3 | TRBD1 | TGCGCCAGCAGCCAAGGATCGCGGACAGGTGCCGACGAGCAGTACTTC | CASSQGSRTGADEQYF
NA | TRBJ2-7 | TRBV2 | NA | TGTGCCAGCAGCGAAAGAAGGCGGGACCTTTCTACTGAGCAGTACTTC | CASSERRRDLSTEQYF
NA | TRBJ2-5 | TRBV11-2 | NA | TGTGCCAGCAGCGGAACCCCTGAGACCCAAGAGACCCAGTACTTC | CASSGTPETQETQYF
NA | TRBJ2-1 | TRBV19 | NA | TGTGCCAGTAGTATCGAGTTGTTTAGTGAGCAGTTCTTC | CASSIELFSEQFF
NA | TRBJ1-2 | TRBV7-3 | NA | TGTGCCAGCAGCCCGGGGGCGGGGGCGAGAGGCTACACCTTC | CASSPGAGARGYTF
few | TRBJ1-1 | TRBV6-1 | NA | TGTGCCAGCATGTTTCGGCTCGGCCCTGAAGCTTTCTTT | CASMFRLGPEAFF
NA | TRBJ2-2 | TRBV4-1 | TRBD2 | TGCGCCAGCAGCCCACTAGCGCTGAACACCGGGGAGCTGTTTTTT | CASSPLALNTGELFF
NA | TRBJ1-5 | TRBV9 | NA | TGTGCCAGCAGCGTAGACACAGGCAATCAGCCCCAGCATTTT | CASSVDTGNQPQHF
once | TRBJ2-3 | TRBV5-4 | NA | TGTGCCAGCAGCTTGTGGCGCCGGGCAGATACGCAGTATTTT | CASSLWRRADTQYF
NA | TRBJ2-7 | TRBV27 | TRBD1 | TGTGCCAGCAGGGAAACGGGACAGCCCTCCTCCTACGAGCAGTACTTC | CASRETGQPSSYEQYF
NA | TRBJ2-1 | TRBV4-2 | TRBD2 | TGTGCCAGCAGCCAAGGTCTAGCGGGATACTCCTACAATGAGCAGTTCTTC | CASSQGLAGYSYNEQFF
NA | TRBJ2-4 | TRBV4-1 | NA | TGCGCCAGCAGCCAAGATCTTACAGTTTCGGAAAACATTCAGTACTTC | CASSQDLTVSENIQYF
NA | TRBJ1-1 | TRBV6-9 | TRBD1 | TGTGCCAGCCCCACCGGGACAGGGGAGAACACTGAAGCTTTCTTT | CASPTGTGENTEAFF
NA | TRBJ2-7 | TRBV7-9 | NA | TGTGCCAGCGCCTCGGTGGGACAAAACTACGAGCAGTACTTC | CASASVGQNYEQYF
NA | TRBJ2-1 | TRBV29-1 | NA | TGCAGCGTCCGCATGGAGGGTGAGCAGTTCTTC | CSVRMEGEQFF
NA | TRBJ2-1 | TRBV11-2 | TRBD2 | TGTGCCAGCAGCTCCGGGACTAGCGGTTACTCCTACAATGAGCAGTTCTTC | CASSSGTSGYSYNEQFF
NA | TRBJ2-7 | TRBV7-8 | NA | TGTGCCAGCAGCTTAGTAGGCCTTCCCAGCTCCTACGAGCAGTACTTC | CASSLVGLPSSYEQYF
NA | TRBJ2-3 | TRBV7-2 | TRBD1 | TGTGCCAGCAGCCTACCCGGGACAGGGGAGGGAGATACGCAGTATTTT | CASSLPGTGEGDTQYF
NA | TRBJ2-7 | TRBV19 | TRBD1 | TGTGCCAGTAGTATAGCATTCGGACAGGGGCGCTACGAGCAGTACTTC | CASSIAFGQGRYEQYF
NA | TRBJ2-5 | TRBV14 | TRBD1 | TGTGCCAGCAGCACAGGGGTCCAAGAGACCCAGTACTTC | CASSTGVQETQYF
NA | TRBJ2-7 | TRBV7-2 | TRBD1 | TGTGCCAGCAGCTTAGTTTCCAAACAGGGGCTCATCGAGCAGTACTTC | CASSLVSKQGLIEQYF
NA | TRBJ2-7 | TRBV5-1 | NA | TGCGCCAGCAGCTTGGACTTAGGGGCCCCCTACGAGCAGTACTTC | CASSLDLGAPYEQYF
few | TRBJ2-2 | TRBV4-1 | NA | TGCGCCAGCAGCCAAGATAGGGGATCCGGGGAGCTGTTTTTT | CASSQDRGSGELFF
once | TRBJ2-1 | TRBV6-5 | NA | TGTGCCAGCGGCCCGGGGAGTGGGTACAATGAGCAGTTCTTC | CASGPGSGYNEQFF
NA | TRBJ1-5 | TRBV4-1 | NA | TGCGCCAGCAGCAGCACCGGGACCTCTCAGCCCCAGCATTTT | CASSSTGTSQPQHF
NA | TRBJ2-2 | TRBV19 | TRBD2 | TGTGCCAGTAGCGTAGCGGGAGGGCCGGTCGGGGAGCTGTTTTTT | CASSVAGGPVGELFF
once | TRBJ1-4 | TRBV5-8 | NA | TGTGCCAGCAGCTTGGGGCAGCTCGGTGCAACTAATGAAAAACTGTTTTTT | CASSLGQLGATNEKLFF
NA | TRBJ2-7 | TRBV28 | TRBD1 | TGTGCCAGCAGACTAACAGGGGGATTGGGCGAGCAGTACTTC | CASRLTGGLGEQYF